These 14 T cell receptor beta chains came from one sample sequenced in a study of blood T cell repertoires in COVID-19 (dated by TCRdb to the early 2020s). Receptor amplification or capture employed the immunoSEQ multiplex PCR assay. Here the immuneACCESS table is served through TCRdb, limited to in-frame sequences with V and J called. Missing clones are a known gap in these copies; in checked studies unresolved V genes cover under half, and the rest lacks a known reason. The sample table shows about 670,000 clones, and about nine tenths are seen once. Around 0.3% of the sample goes to the ten largest clones. The sample was peripheral blood. Receptor source: a young woman with acute or convalescent COVID-19.

This clone is a singleton in its sample. This chain joins TRBV19 and TRBJ2-2; 10 nucleotides match TRBD1. CDR3 size: 15 residues. V shed 6 bases, J shed 5 bases, and the junction held 6 bases outside the gene matches. The germline V gene has CDR1 LNHDA and CDR2 SQIVND (reference sequence). The CDR3 region has the DNA TGTGCCAGTAGATACCGGGACAGGGGTACCGGGGAGCTGTTTTTT. This sequence encodes CASRYRDRGTGELFF.

V gene TRBV5-6 combines with J gene TRBJ2-7; the match to TRBD1 covers 8 bases. After removal of 4 bases from V and 1 base from J, the junction contained 4 bases not matched to a gene. The CDR3 totals 14 residues. Germline loops: CDR1 SGHDT, CDR2 YYEEEE. The DNA for the CDR3 is TGTGCCAGCAGCCACCGGGACAGGTCCTACGAGCAGTACTTC. Its protein product is CASSHRDRSYEQYF. The full variable domain, completed using reference TRBV5-6 and TRBJ2-7, is DAGVTQSPTHLIKTRGQQVTLRCSPKSGHDTVSWYQQALGQGPQFIFQYYEEEERQRGNFPDRFSGHQFPNYSSELNVNALLLGDSALYLCASSHRDRSYEQYFGPGTRLTVT.

The CDR3 here is CASSWDSPFNNSPLHF. The DNA for the CDR3 is TGTGCCAGCAGTTGGGACAGCCCTTTCAATAATTCACCCCTCCACTTT. The chain links TRBV6-2 or TRBV6-3 to TRBJ1-6; 7 nucleotides align to TRBD1. There are 16 residues in the CDR3. The V gene end was trimmed by 4 bases and the J gene end by 5 bases; junction bases not matched to a gene: 8. Germline CDR1 is MNHEY and CDR2 is SVGEGT.

This sequence joins TRBV11-2 and TRBJ2-2; D gene uncertain. CDR3 length: 13 amino acids. Trimming stripped 0 bases from V and 6 bases from J, with 5 bases between. Germline assignment: CDR1 SGHAT and CDR2 FQNNGV. In DNA, the CDR3 is TGTGCCAGCAGCTTAGATCCCGCCGGGGAGCTGTTTTTT. Its protein product is CASSLDPAGELFF.

The V call is TRBV14, the J call TRBJ2-2, with a possible D match to TRBD2 (5 bases). The CDR3 sequence is 14 residues long. Trimming shortened V by 3 bases and J by 1 base, and 6 bases separated the two germline ends. Per germline, CDR1 SGHDN and CDR2 FVKESK. The CDR3 bases are TGTGCCAGCAGCCAGAGCGGGAACACCGGGGAGCTGTTTTTT. This codes for CASSQSGNTGELFF.

The chain recombines TRBV11-2 with TRBJ2-7; 7 nucleotides align to TRBD1. CDR3 length: 14 residues. CDR1 SGHAT and CDR2 FQNNGV come from the germline V gene. V shed 6 bases, J shed 6 bases, and the junction held 11 bases outside the gene matches. The CDR3 region has the DNA TGTGCCAGCAGGGAGACAGGGTCGAATGGCGAGCAGTACTTC. Protein product: CASRETGSNGEQYF.

This clone was found a few times. This chain links TRBV30 with TRBJ1-6; D not resolved. Germline V gene lookup returns CDR1 GTSNPN and CDR2 SVGIG (reference sequence). V was cut by 3 bases and J by 7 bases, with 16 bases left in between. This CDR3 spans 15 amino acids. CDR3 in amino acids: CAWSPLRVGNSPLHF. In nucleotides, the CDR3 is TGTGCCTGGAGCCCCCTGAGGGTTGGGAATTCACCCCTCCACTTT.

The V call is TRBV6-2 or TRBV6-3, the J call TRBJ1-1; no clear D gene. CDR1 MNHEY and CDR2 SVGEGT come from the germline V gene. The CDR3 has 16 residues. V lost 0 bases to trimming and J lost 0 bases, with 11 bases between them. The CDR3 bases are TGTGCCAGCAGTTACTCAATTTACAGCTTGAACACTGAAGCTTTCTTT. This gives the protein CASSYSIYSLNTEAFF.

V and J are TRBV9 and TRBJ2-7, with a weak D call TRBD2 (6 bases). Germline V lookup: CDR1 SGDLS, CDR2 YYNGEE. Trimming shortened V by 3 bases and J by 5 bases, and 15 bases separated the two germline ends. This CDR3 is 14 amino acids long. The chain's CDR3 is CASSARGGVDEQYF. The DNA for the CDR3 is TGTGCCAGCAGCGCACGGGGAGGCGTTGACGAGCAGTACTTC.

V gene TRBV6-5 combines with J gene TRBJ1-1, with D hard to call. Germline CDR1 is MNHEY and CDR2 is SVGAGI. The length of the CDR3 is 11 residues. V lost 7 bases to trimming and J lost 7 bases, with 10 bases between them. CDR3 sequence reads: CASTLISEAFF. In nucleotides, the CDR3 is TGTGCCAGCACCCTAATAAGTGAAGCTTTCTTT.

The chain carries TRBV29-1 and TRBJ1-2; a possible D gene is TRBD1 (5 bases). This CDR3 has 12 residues. Germline V lookup: CDR1 SQVTM, CDR2 ANQGSEA. V was shortened by 2 bases and J by 7 bases, with 11 bases between the two germline ends. This CDR3 reads CSVEPQGVGYTF. For the CDR3, the DNA is TGCAGCGTTGAACCACAAGGGGTTGGCTACACCTTC.

The rearrangement uses TRBV5-4 and TRBJ1-3; the match to TRBD1 covers 9 bases. CDR1 and CDR2 from the germline V gene are SGHNT and YYREEE (reference sequence). The CDR3 spans 16 residues. Trimming took 3 bases from V and 3 from J; bases not matched to a gene: 7. The CDR3 region has the DNA TGTGCCAGCAGCTCCCAACAGGGGGCGCATGGAAACACCATATATTTT. Encoded protein: CASSSQQGAHGNTIYF. Full variable domain (rest looked up from reference TRBV5-4 and TRBJ1-3): ETGVTQSPTHLIKTRGQQVTLRCSSQSGHNTVSWYQQALGQGPQFIFQYYREEENGRGNFPPRFSGLQFPNYSSELNVNALELDDSALYLCASSSQQGAHGNTIYFGEGSWLTVV.

The rearrangement links TRBV29-1 to TRBJ1-3; 9 positions agree with TRBD1. J gave up 1 base and V 7 bases, and 11 bases lay outside the gene matches. The CDR3 is 16 residues long. Germline V gives CDR1 SQVTM, CDR2 ANQGSEA. The CDR3 loop is CSAVGGGTGSGNTIYF. CDR3 bases: TGCAGCGCCGTCGGAGGAGGGACAGGGTCTGGAAACACCATATATTTT.

Note on this clone: This same CDR3 is encoded by further DNA sequences in the sample. The J gene is TRBJ2-3, the V gene TRBV12-3 or TRBV12-4; D is uncertain. Deletions cut 4 bases from V and 0 bases from J, with 2 bases between. The CDR3 is made up of 12 amino acids. This chain's CDR3 is CASSSSTDTQYF. The CDR3 DNA sequence: TGTGCCAGCAGTTCGAGCACAGATACGCAGTATTTT.